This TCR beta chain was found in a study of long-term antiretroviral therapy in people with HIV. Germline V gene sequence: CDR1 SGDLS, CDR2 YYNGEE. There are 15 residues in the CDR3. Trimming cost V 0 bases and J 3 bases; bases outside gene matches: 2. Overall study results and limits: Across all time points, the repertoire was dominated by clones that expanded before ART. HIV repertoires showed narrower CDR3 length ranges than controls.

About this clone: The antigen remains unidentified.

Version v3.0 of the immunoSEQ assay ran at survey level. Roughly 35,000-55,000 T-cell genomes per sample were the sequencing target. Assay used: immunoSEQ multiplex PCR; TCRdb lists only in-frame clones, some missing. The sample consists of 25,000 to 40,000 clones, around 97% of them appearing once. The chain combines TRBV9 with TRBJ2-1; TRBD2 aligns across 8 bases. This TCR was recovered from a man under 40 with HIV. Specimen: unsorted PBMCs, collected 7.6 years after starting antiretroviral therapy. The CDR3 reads CASSVAGGNYNEQFF. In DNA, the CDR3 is TGTGCCAGCAGCGTAGCGGGAGGGAACTACAATGAGCAGTTCTTC. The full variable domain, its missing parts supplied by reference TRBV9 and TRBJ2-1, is DSGVTQTPKHLITATGQRVTLRCSPRSGDLSVYWYQQSLDQGLQFLIQYYNGEERAKGNILERFSAQQFPDLHSELNLSSLELGDSALYFCASSVAGGNYNEQFFGPGTRLTVL.